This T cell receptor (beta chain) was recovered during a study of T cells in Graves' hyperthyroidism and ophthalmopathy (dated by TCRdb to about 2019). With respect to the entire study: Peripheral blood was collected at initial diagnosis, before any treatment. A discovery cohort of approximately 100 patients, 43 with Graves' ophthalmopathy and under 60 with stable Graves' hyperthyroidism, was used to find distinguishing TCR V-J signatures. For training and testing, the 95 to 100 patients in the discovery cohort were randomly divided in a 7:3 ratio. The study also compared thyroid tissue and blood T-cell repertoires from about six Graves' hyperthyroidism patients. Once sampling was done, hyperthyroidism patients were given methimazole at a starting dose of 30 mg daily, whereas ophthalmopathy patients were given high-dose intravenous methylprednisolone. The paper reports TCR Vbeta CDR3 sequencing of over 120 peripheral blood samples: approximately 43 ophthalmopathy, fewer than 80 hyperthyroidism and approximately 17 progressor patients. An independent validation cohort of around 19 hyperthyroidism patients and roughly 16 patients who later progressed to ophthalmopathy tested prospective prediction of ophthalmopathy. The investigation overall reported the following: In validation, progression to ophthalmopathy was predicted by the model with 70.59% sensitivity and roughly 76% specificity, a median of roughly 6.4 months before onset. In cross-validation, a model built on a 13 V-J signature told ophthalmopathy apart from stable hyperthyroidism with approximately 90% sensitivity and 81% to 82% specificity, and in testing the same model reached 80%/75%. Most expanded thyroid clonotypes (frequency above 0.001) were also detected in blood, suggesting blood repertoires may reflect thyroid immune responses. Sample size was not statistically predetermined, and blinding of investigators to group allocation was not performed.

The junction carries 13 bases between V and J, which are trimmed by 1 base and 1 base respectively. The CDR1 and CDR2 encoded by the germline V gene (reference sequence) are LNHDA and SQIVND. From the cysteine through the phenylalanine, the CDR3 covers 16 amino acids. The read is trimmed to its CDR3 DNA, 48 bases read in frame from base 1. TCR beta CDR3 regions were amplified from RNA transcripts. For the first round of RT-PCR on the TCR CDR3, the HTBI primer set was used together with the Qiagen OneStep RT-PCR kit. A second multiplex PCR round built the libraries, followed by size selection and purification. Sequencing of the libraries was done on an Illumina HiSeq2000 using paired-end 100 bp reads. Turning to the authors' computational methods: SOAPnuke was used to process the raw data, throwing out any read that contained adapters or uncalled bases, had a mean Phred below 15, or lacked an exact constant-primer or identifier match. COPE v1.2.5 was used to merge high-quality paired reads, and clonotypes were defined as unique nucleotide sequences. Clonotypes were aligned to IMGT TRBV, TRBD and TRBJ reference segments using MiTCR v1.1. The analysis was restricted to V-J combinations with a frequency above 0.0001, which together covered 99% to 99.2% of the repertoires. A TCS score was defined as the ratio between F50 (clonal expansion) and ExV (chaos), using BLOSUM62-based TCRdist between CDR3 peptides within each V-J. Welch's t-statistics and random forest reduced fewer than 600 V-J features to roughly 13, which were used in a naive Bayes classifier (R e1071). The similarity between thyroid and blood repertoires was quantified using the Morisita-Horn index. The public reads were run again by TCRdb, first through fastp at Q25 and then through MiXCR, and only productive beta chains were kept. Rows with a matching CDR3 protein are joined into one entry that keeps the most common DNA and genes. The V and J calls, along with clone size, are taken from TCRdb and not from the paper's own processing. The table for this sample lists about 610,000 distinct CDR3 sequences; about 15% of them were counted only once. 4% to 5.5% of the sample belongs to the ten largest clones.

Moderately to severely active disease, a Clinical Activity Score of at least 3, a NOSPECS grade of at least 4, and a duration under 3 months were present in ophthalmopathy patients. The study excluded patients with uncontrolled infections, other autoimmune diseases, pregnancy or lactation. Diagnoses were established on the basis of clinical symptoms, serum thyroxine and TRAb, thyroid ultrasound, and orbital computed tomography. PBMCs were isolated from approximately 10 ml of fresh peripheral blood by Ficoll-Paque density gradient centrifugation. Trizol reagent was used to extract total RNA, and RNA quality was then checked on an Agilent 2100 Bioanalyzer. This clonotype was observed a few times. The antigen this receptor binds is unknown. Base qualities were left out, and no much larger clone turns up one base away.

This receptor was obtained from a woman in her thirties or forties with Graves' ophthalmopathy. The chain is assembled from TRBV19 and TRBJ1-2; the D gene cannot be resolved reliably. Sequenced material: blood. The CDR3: CASSIGLTNINYGYTF. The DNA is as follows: TGTGCCAGTAGTATAGGTTTGACAAACATTAACTATGGCTACACCTTC.